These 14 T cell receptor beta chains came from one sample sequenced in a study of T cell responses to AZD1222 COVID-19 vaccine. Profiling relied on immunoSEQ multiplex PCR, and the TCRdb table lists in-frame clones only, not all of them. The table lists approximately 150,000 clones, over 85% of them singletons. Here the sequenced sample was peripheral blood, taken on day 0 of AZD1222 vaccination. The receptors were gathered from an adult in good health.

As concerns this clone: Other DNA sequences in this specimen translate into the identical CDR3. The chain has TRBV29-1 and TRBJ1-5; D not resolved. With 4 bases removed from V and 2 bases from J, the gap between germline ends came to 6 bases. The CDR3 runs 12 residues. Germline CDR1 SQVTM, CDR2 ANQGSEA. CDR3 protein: CSVGGRNQPQHF. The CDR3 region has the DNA TGCAGCGTTGGCGGACGCAATCAGCCCCAGCATTTT.

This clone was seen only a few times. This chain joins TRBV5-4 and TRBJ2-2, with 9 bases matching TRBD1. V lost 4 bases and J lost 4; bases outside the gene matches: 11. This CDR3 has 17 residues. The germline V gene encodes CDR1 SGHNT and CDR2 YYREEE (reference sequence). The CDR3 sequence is CASSPIPGQGGTGELFF. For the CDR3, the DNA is TGTGCCAGCAGCCCTATACCGGGACAGGGAGGCACCGGGGAGCTGTTTTTT.

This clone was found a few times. The CDR3 DNA is TGTGCCAGCAGCATTAGCAACGAGCAGTACTTC. Translation gives CASSISNEQYF. The V and J genes are TRBV28 and TRBJ2-7; D gene uncertain. Germline V gene lookup returns CDR1 MDHEN and CDR2 SYDVKM. The CDR3 contains 11 residues. Trimming took 6 bases from V and 5 from J, leaving 8 bases between them.

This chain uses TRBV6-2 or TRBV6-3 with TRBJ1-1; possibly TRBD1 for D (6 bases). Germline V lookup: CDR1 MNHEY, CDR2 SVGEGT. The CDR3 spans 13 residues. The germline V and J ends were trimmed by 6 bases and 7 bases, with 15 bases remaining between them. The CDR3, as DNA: TGTGCCAGCAGCCTTAACAGGGCAGTTGAAGCTTTCTTT. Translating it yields CASSLNRAVEAFF.

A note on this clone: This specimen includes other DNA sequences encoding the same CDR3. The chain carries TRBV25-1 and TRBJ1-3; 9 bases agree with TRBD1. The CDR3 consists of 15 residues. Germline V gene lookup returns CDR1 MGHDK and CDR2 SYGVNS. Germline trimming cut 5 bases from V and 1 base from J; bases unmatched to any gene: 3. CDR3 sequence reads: CASSPGTGSGNTIYF. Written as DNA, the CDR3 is TGTGCCAGCAGTCCCGGGACAGGGTCTGGAAACACCATATATTTT.

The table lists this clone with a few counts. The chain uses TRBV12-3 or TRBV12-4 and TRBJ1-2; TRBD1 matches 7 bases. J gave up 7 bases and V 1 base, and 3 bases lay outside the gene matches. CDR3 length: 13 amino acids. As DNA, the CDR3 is TGTGCCAGCAGTTTAGGAGGGGGCAGTGGCTACACCTTC. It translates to CASSLGGGSGYTF.

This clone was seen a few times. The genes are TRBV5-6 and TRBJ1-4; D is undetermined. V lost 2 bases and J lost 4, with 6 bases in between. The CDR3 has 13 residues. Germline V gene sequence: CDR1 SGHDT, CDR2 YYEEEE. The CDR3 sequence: CASSLQNNEKLFF. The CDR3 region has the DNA TGTGCCAGCAGCTTACAGAATAATGAAAAACTGTTTTTT.

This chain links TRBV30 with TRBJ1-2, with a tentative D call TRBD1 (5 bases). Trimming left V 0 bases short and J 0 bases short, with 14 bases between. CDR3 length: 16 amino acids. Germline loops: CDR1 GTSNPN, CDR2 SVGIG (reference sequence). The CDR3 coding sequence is TGTGCCTGGAGTGTTGGGCAGGGCATTACTAACTATGGCTACACCTTC. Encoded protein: CAWSVGQGITNYGYTF.

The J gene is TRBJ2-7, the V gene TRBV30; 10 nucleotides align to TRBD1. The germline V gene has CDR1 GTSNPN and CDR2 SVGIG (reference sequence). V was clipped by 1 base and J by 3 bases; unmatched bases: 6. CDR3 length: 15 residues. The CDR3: CAWSAGTGAIYEQYF. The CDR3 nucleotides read TGTGCCTGGAGTGCCGGGACAGGGGCAATCTACGAGCAGTACTTC.

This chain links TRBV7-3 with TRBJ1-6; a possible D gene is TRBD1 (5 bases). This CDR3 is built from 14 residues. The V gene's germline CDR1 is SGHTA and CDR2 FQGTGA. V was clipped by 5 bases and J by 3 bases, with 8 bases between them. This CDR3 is CASSNGHYNSPLHF. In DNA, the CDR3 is TGTGCCAGCAGCAACGGACACTATAATTCACCCCTCCACTTT.

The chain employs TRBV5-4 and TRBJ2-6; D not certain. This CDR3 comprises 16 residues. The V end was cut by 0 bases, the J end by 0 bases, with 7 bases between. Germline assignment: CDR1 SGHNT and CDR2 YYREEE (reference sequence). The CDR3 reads CASSLGMTSGANVLTF. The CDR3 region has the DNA TGTGCCAGCAGCTTGGGCATGACCTCTGGGGCCAACGTCCTGACTTTC.

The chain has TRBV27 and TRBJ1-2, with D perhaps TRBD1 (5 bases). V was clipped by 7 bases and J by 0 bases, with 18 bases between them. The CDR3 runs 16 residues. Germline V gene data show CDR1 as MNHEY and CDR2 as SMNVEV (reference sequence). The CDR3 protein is CASMAEGRSSNYGYTF. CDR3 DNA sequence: TGTGCCAGCATGGCTGAGGGGAGGTCTTCTAACTATGGCTACACCTTC.

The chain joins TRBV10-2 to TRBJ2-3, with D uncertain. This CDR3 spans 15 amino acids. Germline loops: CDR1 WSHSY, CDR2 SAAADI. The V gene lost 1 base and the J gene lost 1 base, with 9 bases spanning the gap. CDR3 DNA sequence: TGCGCCAGCAGTGAGTACTCCCCGCGCACAGATACGCAGTATTTT. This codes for CASSEYSPRTDTQYF.

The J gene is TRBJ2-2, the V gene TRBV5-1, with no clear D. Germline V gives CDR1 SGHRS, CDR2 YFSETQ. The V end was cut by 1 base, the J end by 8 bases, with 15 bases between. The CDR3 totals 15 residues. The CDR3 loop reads CASSLLSPPVGELFF. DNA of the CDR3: TGCGCCAGCAGCTTGCTTTCGCCCCCCGTAGGGGAGCTGTTTTTT.